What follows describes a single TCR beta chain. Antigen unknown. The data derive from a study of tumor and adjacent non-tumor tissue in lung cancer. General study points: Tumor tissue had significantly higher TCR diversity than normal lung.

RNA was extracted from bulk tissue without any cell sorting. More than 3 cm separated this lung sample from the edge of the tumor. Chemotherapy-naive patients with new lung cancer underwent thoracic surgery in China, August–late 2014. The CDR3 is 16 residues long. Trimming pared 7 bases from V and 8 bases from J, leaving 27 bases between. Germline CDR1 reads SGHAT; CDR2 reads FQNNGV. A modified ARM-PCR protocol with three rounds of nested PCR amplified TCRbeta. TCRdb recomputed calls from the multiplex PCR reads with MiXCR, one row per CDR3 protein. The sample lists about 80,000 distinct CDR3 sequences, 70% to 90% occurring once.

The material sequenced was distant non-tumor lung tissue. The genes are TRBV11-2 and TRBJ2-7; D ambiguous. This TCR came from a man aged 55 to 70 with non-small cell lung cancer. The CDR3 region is CASNVEVVTSPRQQYF. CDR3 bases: TGTGCCAGCAACGTAGAGGTGGTGACGTCCCCGAGGCAGCAGTACTTC.